What follows are 28 T cell receptor beta chains derived from one specimen sequenced in a study of shared clonotypes between healthy human individuals. Produced via immunoSEQ multiplex PCR; TCRdb's table is partial and in-frame only. The sample records roughly 2.4 million clones, 90% to 97% being singletons. Input material: naive CD4+ T cells sorted from blood. Subset of the sample: CD45RA+ positively selected. The source is a man younger than 35 in good health.

This clone has only one observation. Other DNA sequences in this specimen translate into the identical CDR3. The chain employs TRBV7-2 and TRBJ1-2, with a possible D match to TRBD1 (5 bases). Germline CDR1 reads SGHTA; CDR2 reads FQGNSA. Between the trimmed V and J ends, which lost 1 base and 2 bases, there was a span of 14 bases. The CDR3 totals 16 residues. CDR3 residues: CASSLVGQGVNYGYTF. CDR3 sequence (DNA): TGTGCCAGCAGCTTAGTAGGGCAGGGCGTCAACTATGGCTACACCTTC. The variable domain in full, completed from reference TRBV7-2 and TRBJ1-2, reads GAGVSQSPSNKVTEKGKDVELRCDPISGHTALYWYRQSLGQGLEFLIYFQGNSAPDKSGLPSDRFSAERTGGSVSTLTIQRTQQEDSAVYLCASSLVGQGVNYGYTFGSGTRLTVV.

The chain recombines TRBV11-2 with TRBJ1-3; D is perhaps TRBD1 (6 bases). CDR1 SGHAT and CDR2 FQNNGV come from the germline V gene. The CDR3 spans 14 residues. V was trimmed by 5 bases and J by 5 bases, leaving 13 bases between them. CDR3 amino acids: CASSRGADRNTIYF. CDR3 coding DNA: TGTGCCAGCAGCAGGGGGGCAGATCGAAACACCATATATTTT.

The V and J genes are TRBV6-1 and TRBJ1-6, with D uncertain. This CDR3 comprises 15 residues. Trimming removed 2 bases at V and 0 bases at J, with 5 bases between. Germline CDR1 reads MNHNS; CDR2 reads SASEGT. CDR3 sequence (DNA): TGTGCCAGCAGTGAATCCCGCTCCTATAATTCACCCCTCCACTTT. It encodes CASSESRSYNSPLHF.

As regards this clone: The sample has other DNA sequences that encode this CDR3 too. CDR3 loop: CASSIRGTGELFF. As DNA, the CDR3 is TGTGCCAGTAGTATCCGGGGGACCGGGGAGCTGTTTTTT. The chain has TRBV19 and TRBJ2-2; D is perhaps TRBD2 (6 bases). Germline CDR1 is LNHDA and CDR2 is SQIVND (reference sequence). The CDR3 contains 13 residues. Trimming shortened V by 3 bases and J by 5 bases, and 7 bases separated the two germline ends.

The V gene is TRBV11-2, the J gene TRBJ2-1, with 7 bases identical to TRBD2. J was trimmed by 8 bases and V by 3 bases; bases with no gene match: 10. CDR1 is SGHAT, CDR2 FQNNGV, per germline. This CDR3 contains 15 residues. Here the CDR3 reads CASSFQGGSVDEQFF. The CDR3 bases are TGTGCCAGCAGCTTCCAGGGCGGGAGTGTCGATGAGCAGTTCTTC.

V is TRBV19 and J is TRBJ1-2, with 10 bases fitting TRBD1. With 9 bases clipped from V and 7 bases from J, the junction kept 5 bases outside the gene matches. The CDR3 runs 12 residues. CDR1 is LNHDA, CDR2 SQIVND, per germline (reference sequence). CDR3 residues: CASSDRGIGYTF. The CDR3, as DNA: TGTGCCAGCTCGGACAGGGGGATTGGCTACACCTTC.

The chain recombines TRBV18 with TRBJ1-1; 8 bases agree with TRBD1. V was pared by 4 bases and J by 2 bases, with 6 bases of the junction left unmatched. Germline assignment: CDR1 KGHSH and CDR2 LQKENI. This CDR3 has 15 residues. CDR3 nucleotide sequence: TGTGCCAGCTCACTTTGGACAGGGACAAACACTGAAGCTTTCTTT. This encodes CASSLWTGTNTEAFF.

This rearrangement joins TRBV11-2 to TRBJ2-2; D is ambiguous. The CDR3 is 11 amino acids. Looked up from germline, CDR1 is SGHAT and CDR2 is FQNNGV. Trimming pared 1 base from V and 14 bases from J, leaving 8 bases between. The CDR3 DNA sequence: TGTGCCAGCAGCTTAGTCCGAGACCTGTTTTTT. This codes for CASSLVRDLFF.

The J gene is TRBJ2-3, the V gene TRBV7-9; tentatively, D is TRBD1 or TRBD2 (5 bases each). Trimming removed 5 bases from V and 0 bases from J, with 21 bases in between. CDR1 is SEHNR, CDR2 FQNEAQ, per germline (reference sequence). CDR3 length equals 18 residues. CDR3 nucleotides: TGTGCCAGCAGCCGCACCGGGACCGCAACTTCTAGCACAGATACGCAGTATTTT. Amino acid sequence: CASSRTGTATSSTDTQYF.

The genes are TRBV15 and TRBJ2-3; the match to TRBD1 covers 8 bases. Looked up from germline, CDR1 is LNHNV and CDR2 is YYDKDF (reference sequence). V was clipped by 1 base and J by 3 bases; unmatched bases: 3. The CDR3 has 15 amino acids. Here the CDR3 DNA reads TGTGCCACCAGCAGAGGGGGACAGGAGACAGATACGCAGTATTTT. The encoded protein is CATSRGGQETDTQYF.

To note about this clone: The sample contains more than one DNA sequence encoding this CDR3. V is TRBV5-1 and J is TRBJ2-1, with no clear D. Germline-derived CDR1 and CDR2 are SGHRS and YFSETQ. The CDR3 length is 14 residues. V gave up 0 bases and J gave up 4 bases, with 8 bases separating them. Here the CDR3 DNA reads TGCGCCAGCAGCTTGGATAACTCATACAATGAGCAGTTCTTC. Translated: CASSLDNSYNEQFF.

V is TRBV7-6 and J is TRBJ2-5; the match to TRBD2 covers 7 bases. V lost 5 bases, J lost 5 bases, and 8 bases stayed unmatched. Germline values: CDR1 SGHVS, CDR2 FNYEAQ. The CDR3 runs to 14 residues. The CDR3 loop is CASSTGLVVETQYF. In nucleotides, the CDR3 is TGTGCCAGCAGCACAGGACTAGTTGTTGAGACCCAGTACTTC.

This clone was found a few times. The chain employs TRBV19 and TRBJ2-7; D is ambiguous. Deletions cut 2 bases from V and 0 bases from J, with 17 bases between. Germline-derived CDR1 and CDR2 are LNHDA and SQIVND (reference sequence). This CDR3 is built from 17 residues. The CDR3 DNA follows: TGTGCCAGTAGTATATACCCACAGAACACCCACTCCTACGAGCAGTACTTC. Protein product: CASSIYPQNTHSYEQYF.

About this clone itself: Other DNA sequences in this sample translate to the same CDR3. The V and J genes are TRBV18 and TRBJ2-7; 10 nucleotides align to TRBD2. This CDR3 spans 15 amino acids. The germline CDR1 and CDR2 sequences are KGHSH and LQKENI. With 3 bases clipped from V and 6 bases from J, the junction kept 8 bases outside the gene matches. For the CDR3, the DNA is TGTGCCAGCTCACCGGGGCTAGCGGGAGTAAGCGAGCAGTACTTC. Amino acids: CASSPGLAGVSEQYF.

The chain combines TRBV30 with TRBJ1-1; D perhaps matches TRBD1 (5 bases). The length of the CDR3 is 11 residues. The germline CDR1 and CDR2 sequences are GTSNPN and SVGIG (reference sequence). Between the trimmed V and J ends, which lost 7 bases and 1 base, there was a span of 7 bases. For the CDR3, the DNA is TGTGCCTCCGGACAGAACACTGAAGCTTTCTTT. As protein: CASGQNTEAFF.

J is TRBJ2-4 and V is TRBV5-4; TRBD1 might be the D (5 bases). Germline loops: CDR1 SGHNT, CDR2 YYREEE (reference sequence). The CDR3 extends over 16 amino acids. The V and J ends lost 4 bases and 1 base respectively, with 15 bases between them. This CDR3 reads CASSVIGVTAKNIQYF. In DNA, the CDR3 is TGTGCCAGCAGCGTCATAGGGGTGACGGCCAAAAACATTCAGTACTTC.

The chain is built from TRBV7-3 and TRBJ1-6; no clear D. Germline CDR1 is SGHTA and CDR2 is FQGTGA. The CDR3 totals 13 residues. V lost 1 base and J 7 bases, leaving 5 bases between the germline ends. CDR3 residues: CASSLNQNSPLHF. Written as DNA, the CDR3 is TGTGCCAGCAGCTTAAACCAAAATTCACCCCTCCACTTT.

The rearrangement uses TRBV5-1 and TRBJ1-6; TRBD1 is a possible D gene (6 bases). The CDR3 runs 15 residues. The V gene's germline CDR1 is SGHRS and CDR2 YFSETQ. Deletions cut 2 bases from V and 8 bases from J, with 14 bases between. The CDR3 sequence is CASSFTGTRDSPLHF. In DNA, the CDR3 is TGCGCCAGCAGCTTCACAGGGACGAGGGATTCACCCCTCCACTTT.

The genes are TRBV28 and TRBJ1-5; D not resolved. CDR3 size: 15 residues. V was trimmed by 5 bases and J by 0 bases, leaving 11 bases between them. Germline lookup yields CDR1 MDHEN and CDR2 SYDVKM. The DNA of the CDR3 is TGTGCCAGCAGTCCCAGCGGCTTTAGCAATCAGCCCCAGCATTTT. It specifies CASSPSGFSNQPQHF.

This clone was observed a few times. Other DNA sequences in this sample translate to the same CDR3. This sequence joins TRBV9 and TRBJ1-5; no reliable D call. The CDR3 is 13 amino acids. Germline V gives CDR1 SGDLS, CDR2 YYNGEE. Trimming removed 0 bases from V and 1 base from J, with 2 bases in between. The chain's CDR3 is CASSVGSNQPQHF. CDR3 nucleotides: TGTGCCAGCAGCGTAGGCAGCAATCAGCCCCAGCATTTT.

V gene TRBV20-1 combines with J gene TRBJ2-4; weak D call: TRBD1 (6 bases). The germline V and J ends were trimmed by 5 bases and 9 bases, with 11 bases remaining between them. Germline CDR1 DFQATT, CDR2 SNEGSKA (reference sequence). The CDR3 runs to 11 residues. The CDR3 region has the DNA TGCAGTGCTCTGACAGGTGTCATTCAGTACTTC. This encodes CSALTGVIQYF.

This chain links TRBV25-1 with TRBJ1-2; no clear D gene. The CDR3 extends over 12 amino acids. V shed 5 bases and J shed 8 bases, with 12 bases lying between them. CDR1 is MGHDK, CDR2 SYGVNS, per germline. CDR3 coding DNA: TGTGCCAGCAGTATTGACGGTTGGGGCTACACCTTC. Its protein product is CASSIDGWGYTF.

The CDR3 here is CASSSLDSPKFYGYTF. CDR3 in DNA: TGTGCCAGCAGTTCCCTAGACTCGCCAAAGTTCTATGGCTACACCTTC. V is TRBV28 and J is TRBJ1-2; no definite D call. CDR3 size: 16 residues. The V and J ends lost 4 bases and 4 bases respectively, with 19 bases between them. Germline-derived CDR1 and CDR2 are MDHEN and SYDVKM.

In the case of this clone: Other DNA sequences in this sample translate to the same CDR3. The chain joins TRBV14 to TRBJ2-5; D uncertain. V dropped 1 base and J dropped 5 bases, with 5 bases sitting between them. This CDR3 has 12 residues. Germline V CDR1 and CDR2: SGHDN, FVKESK. The chain's CDR3 is CASSQVRETQYF. The CDR3 region has the DNA TGTGCCAGCAGCCAAGTTAGGGAGACCCAGTACTTC.

This clone occurred a few times. The V gene is TRBV6-6, the J gene TRBJ1-2; 11 bases line up with TRBD1. Germline trimming cut 6 bases from V and 7 bases from J; bases unmatched to any gene: 10. The CDR3 length is 15 residues. Germline V gene sequence: CDR1 MNHNY, CDR2 SVGAGI (reference sequence). CDR3 DNA sequence: TGTGCCAGCAGCAGCGGACAGGGGGCGCGAAGTGGCTACACCTTC. It codes for CASSSGQGARSGYTF.

The chain couples TRBV2 to TRBJ1-2; D is unresolved. The germline V and J ends were trimmed by 10 bases and 4 bases, with 25 bases remaining between them. Germline CDR1 reads SNHLY; CDR2 reads FYNNEI. There are 16 residues in the CDR3. The CDR3 sequence is CATRPLKGPFLYGYTF. DNA of the CDR3: TGTGCCACCAGGCCGCTAAAGGGCCCCTTCCTCTATGGCTACACCTTC.

V gene TRBV7-2 combines with J gene TRBJ2-2, with a possible D match to TRBD1 (5 bases). The CDR3 has 16 amino acids. Germline V CDR1 and CDR2: SGHTA, FQGNSA. Between the trimmed V and J ends, which lost 1 base and 5 bases, there was a span of 14 bases. CDR3: CASSLEGVVLTGELFF. The DNA for the CDR3 is TGTGCCAGCAGCTTAGAAGGGGTAGTGCTGACCGGGGAGCTGTTTTTT.

The V gene is TRBV5-5, the J gene TRBJ2-5; 15 bases map to TRBD2. The CDR3 is made up of 17 amino acids. Trimming at V came to 2 bases and at J to 5 bases, leaving 7 bases not matched to a gene. The germline gives CDR1 SGHKS, CDR2 YYEKEE (reference sequence). CDR3 amino acids: CASSFGLAGGRSETQYF. The CDR3 coding sequence is TGTGCCAGCAGCTTCGGACTAGCGGGAGGGCGGTCGGAGACCCAGTACTTC.